This TCR beta chain was obtained from a study of yellow fever vaccine responses in identical twins. The CDR3 loop spans 16 amino acids. Germline V gene data show CDR1 as SGHVS and CDR2 as FNYEAQ. After removal of 1 base from V and 4 bases from J, the junction contained 5 bases not matched to a gene. TCRdb analysed the RT-PCR reads with MiXCR anew, one entry per CDR3 protein. Found here are 20,000 or so distinct CDR3 sequences, approximately 70% of them singletons; the top ten hold 2% to 2.5%. The sequence derives from a woman between 18 and 29 years old who received the yellow fever vaccine. J is TRBJ2-1 and V is TRBV7-6; 9 positions match TRBD2. Sequencing used T cells from blood (PBMCs), unsorted or a sorted subset (not recorded which), obtained before or after yellow fever vaccination (not recorded which). CDR3 region: CASSLGRLAGYNEQFF. CDR3 nucleotides: TGTGCCAGCAGCTTAGGTCGTCTAGCGGGATACAATGAGCAGTTCTTC. Using reference TRBV7-6 and TRBJ2-1 for the parts outside the CDR3, the full variable domain is GAGVSQSPRYKVTKRGQDVALRCDPISGHVSLYWYRQALGQGPEFLTYFNYEAQQDKSGLPNDRFSAERPEGSISTLTIQRTEQRDSAMYRCASSLGRLAGYNEQFFGPGTRLTVL.